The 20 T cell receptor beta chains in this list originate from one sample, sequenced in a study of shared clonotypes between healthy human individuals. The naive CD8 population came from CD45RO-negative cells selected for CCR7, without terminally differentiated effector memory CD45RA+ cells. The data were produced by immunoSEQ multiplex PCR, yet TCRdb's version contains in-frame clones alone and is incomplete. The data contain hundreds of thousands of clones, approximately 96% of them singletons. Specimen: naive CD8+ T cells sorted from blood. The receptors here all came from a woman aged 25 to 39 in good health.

The CDR3 DNA follows: TGTGCCAGCAGCTCGGGAACAGGGGTCCTCTACGAGCAGTACTTC. This sequence encodes CASSSGTGVLYEQYF. The J gene is TRBJ2-7, the V gene TRBV11-2; 7 bases align to TRBD1. V was pared by 4 bases and J by 3 bases, with 9 bases of the junction left unmatched. There are 15 residues in the CDR3. CDR1 is SGHAT and CDR2 is FQNNGV in the germline V gene.

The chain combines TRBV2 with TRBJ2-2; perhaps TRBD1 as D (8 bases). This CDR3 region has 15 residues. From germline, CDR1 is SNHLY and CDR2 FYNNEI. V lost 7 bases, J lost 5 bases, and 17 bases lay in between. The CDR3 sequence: CASTRTGTNTGELFF. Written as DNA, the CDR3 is TGTGCCAGCACAAGGACAGGGACTAATACCGGGGAGCTGTTTTTT.

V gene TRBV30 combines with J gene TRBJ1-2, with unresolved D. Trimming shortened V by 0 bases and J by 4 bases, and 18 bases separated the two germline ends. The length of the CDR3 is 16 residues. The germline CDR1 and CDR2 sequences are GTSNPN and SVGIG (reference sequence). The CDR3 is CAWSVEGIVFRYGYTF. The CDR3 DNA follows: TGTGCCTGGAGTGTGGAAGGAATAGTTTTTCGCTATGGCTACACCTTC.

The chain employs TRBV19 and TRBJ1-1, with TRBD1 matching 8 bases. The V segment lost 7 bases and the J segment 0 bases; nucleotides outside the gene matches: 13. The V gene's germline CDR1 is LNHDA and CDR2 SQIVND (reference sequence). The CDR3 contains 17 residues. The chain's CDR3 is CASNSPPGQAMNTEAFF. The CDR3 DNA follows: TGTGCCAGTAACTCACCTCCGGGACAGGCGATGAACACTGAAGCTTTCTTT.

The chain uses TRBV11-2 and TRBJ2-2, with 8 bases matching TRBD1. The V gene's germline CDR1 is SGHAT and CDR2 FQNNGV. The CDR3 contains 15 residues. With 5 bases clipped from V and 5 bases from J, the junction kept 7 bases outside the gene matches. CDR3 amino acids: CASSTDRVWTGELFF. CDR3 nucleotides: TGTGCCAGCAGCACGGACAGGGTTTGGACCGGGGAGCTGTTTTTT.

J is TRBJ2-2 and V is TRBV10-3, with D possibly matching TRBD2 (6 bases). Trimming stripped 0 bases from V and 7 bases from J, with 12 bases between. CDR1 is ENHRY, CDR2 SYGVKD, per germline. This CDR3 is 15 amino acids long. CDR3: CAISESRLDDGELFF. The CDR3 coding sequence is TGTGCCATCAGTGAGTCGCGACTAGATGACGGGGAGCTGTTTTTT.

This CDR3 reads CASSIGWTQYF. CDR3 sequence (DNA): TGTGCCAGCAGCATCGGGTGGACCCAGTACTTC. V is TRBV21-1 and J is TRBJ2-5; TRBD2 is the table's D call, not checked against the DNA. TRBV21-1 is tagged as a pseudogene. This CDR3 contains 11 residues.

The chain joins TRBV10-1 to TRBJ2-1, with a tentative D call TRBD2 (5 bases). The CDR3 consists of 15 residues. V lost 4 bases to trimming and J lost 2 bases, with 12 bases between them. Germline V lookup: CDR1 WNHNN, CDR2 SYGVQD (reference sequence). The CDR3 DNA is TGCGCCAGCAGTGCGGGAACCTATGCCTACAATGAGCAGTTCTTC. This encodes CASSAGTYAYNEQFF.

The CDR3 DNA is TGCGCCAGCAGTGACTCGTGGGGGCAAGAGACCCAGTACTTC. This sequence encodes CASSDSWGQETQYF. The chain carries TRBV10-1 and TRBJ2-5; either TRBD1 or TRBD2 may supply D (5 bases each). V lost 3 bases to trimming and J lost 2 bases, with 10 bases between them. Germline loops: CDR1 WNHNN, CDR2 SYGVQD (reference sequence). The CDR3 is 14 amino acids.

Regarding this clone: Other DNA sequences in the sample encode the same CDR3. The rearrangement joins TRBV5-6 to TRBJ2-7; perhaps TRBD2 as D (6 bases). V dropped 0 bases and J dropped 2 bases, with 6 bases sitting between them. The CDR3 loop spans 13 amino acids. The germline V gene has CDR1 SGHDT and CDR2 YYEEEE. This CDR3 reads CASSLGEAYEQYF. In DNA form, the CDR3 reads TGTGCCAGCAGCTTGGGGGAGGCCTACGAGCAGTACTTC.

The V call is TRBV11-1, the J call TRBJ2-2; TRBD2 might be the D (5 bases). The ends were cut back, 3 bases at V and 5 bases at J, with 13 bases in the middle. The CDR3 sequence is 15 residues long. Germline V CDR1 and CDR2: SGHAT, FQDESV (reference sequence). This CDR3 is CASSFTGFGTGELFF. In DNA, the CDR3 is TGTGCCAGCAGCTTCACGGGGTTCGGTACCGGGGAGCTGTTTTTT.

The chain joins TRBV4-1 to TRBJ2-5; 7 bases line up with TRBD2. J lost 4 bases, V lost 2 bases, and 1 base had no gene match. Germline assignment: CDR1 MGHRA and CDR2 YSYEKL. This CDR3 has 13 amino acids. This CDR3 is CASSQTGGETQYF. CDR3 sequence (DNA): TGCGCCAGCAGCCAAACGGGAGGAGAGACCCAGTACTTC.

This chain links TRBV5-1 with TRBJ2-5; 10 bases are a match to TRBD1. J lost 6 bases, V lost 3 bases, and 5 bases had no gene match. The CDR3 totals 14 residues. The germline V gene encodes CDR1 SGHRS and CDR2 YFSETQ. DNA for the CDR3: TGCGCCAGCAGCTCCGGGACAGGGGAAAAGACCCAGTACTTC. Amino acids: CASSSGTGEKTQYF.

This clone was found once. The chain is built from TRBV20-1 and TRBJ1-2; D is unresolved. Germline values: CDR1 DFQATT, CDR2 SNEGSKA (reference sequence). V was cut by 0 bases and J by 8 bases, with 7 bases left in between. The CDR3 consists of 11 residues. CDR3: CSARDSNGYTF. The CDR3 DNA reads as TGCAGTGCTAGAGATAGCAACGGCTACACCTTC.

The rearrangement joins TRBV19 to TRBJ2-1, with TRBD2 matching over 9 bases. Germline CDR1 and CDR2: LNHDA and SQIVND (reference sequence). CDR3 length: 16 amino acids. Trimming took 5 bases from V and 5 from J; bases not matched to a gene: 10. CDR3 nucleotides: TGTGCCAGTAGTTCCAGACTAGCGGAGAGAGACAATGAGCAGTTCTTC. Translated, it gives CASSSRLAERDNEQFF.

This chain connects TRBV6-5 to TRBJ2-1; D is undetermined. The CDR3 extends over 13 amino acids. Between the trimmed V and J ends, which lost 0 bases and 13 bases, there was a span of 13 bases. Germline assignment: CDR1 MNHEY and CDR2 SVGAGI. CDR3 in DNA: TGTGCCAGCAGTTACTCGAATGGGTACCCCCAGTTCTTC. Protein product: CASSYSNGYPQFF.

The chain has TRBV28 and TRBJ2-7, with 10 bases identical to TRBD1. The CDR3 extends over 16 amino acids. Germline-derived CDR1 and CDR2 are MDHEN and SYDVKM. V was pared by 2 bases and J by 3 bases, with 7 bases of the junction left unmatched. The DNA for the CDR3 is TGTGCCAGCAGTTTAATAGGCGGGGACAGGGGCTACGAGCAGTACTTC. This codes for CASSLIGGDRGYEQYF.

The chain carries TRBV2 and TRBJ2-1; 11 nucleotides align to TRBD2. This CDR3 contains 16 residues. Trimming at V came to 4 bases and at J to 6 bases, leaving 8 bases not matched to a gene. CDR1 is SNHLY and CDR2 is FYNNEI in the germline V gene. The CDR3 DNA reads TGTGCCAGCAGTGTGAAACTAGCGGGAGTTTTCAATGAGCAGTTCTTC. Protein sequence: CASSVKLAGVFNEQFF.

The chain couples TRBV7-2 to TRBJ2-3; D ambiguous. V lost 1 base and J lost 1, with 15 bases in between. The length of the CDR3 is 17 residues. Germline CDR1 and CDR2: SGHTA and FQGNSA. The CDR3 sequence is CASSLGPTLTRTDTQYF. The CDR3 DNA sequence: TGTGCCAGCAGCTTAGGGCCTACACTTACACGCACAGATACGCAGTATTTT. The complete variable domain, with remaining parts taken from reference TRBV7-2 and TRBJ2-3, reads GAGVSQSPSNKVTEKGKDVELRCDPISGHTALYWYRQSLGQGLEFLIYFQGNSAPDKSGLPSDRFSAERTGGSVSTLTIQRTQQEDSAVYLCASSLGPTLTRTDTQYFGPGTRLTVL.

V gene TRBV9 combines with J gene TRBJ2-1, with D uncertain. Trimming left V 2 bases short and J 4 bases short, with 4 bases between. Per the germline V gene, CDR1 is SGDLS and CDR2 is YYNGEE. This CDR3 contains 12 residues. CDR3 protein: CASSVRYNEQFF. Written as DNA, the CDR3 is TGTGCCAGCAGCGTCAGATACAATGAGCAGTTCTTC. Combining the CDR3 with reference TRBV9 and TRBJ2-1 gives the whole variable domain DSGVTQTPKHLITATGQRVTLRCSPRSGDLSVYWYQQSLDQGLQFLIQYYNGEERAKGNILERFSAQQFPDLHSELNLSSLELGDSALYFCASSVRYNEQFFGPGTRLTVL.